This T cell receptor (beta chain) was found in a study of tumor-infiltrating lymphocytes in primary liver carcinoma. Production of TCR beta cDNA used 400 to 600 ng total RNA together with a constant-region primer. Three-round nested multiplex PCR performed with slightly modified ARM-PCR produced the TCR beta libraries. In the first two PCR rounds, TRBV1-TRBV30 forward primers were paired with a C-beta reverse primer, and each round lasted about 9 cycles. TCRdb re-called the multiplex PCR reads through MiXCR, storing one row per CDR3 protein. The table lists 70,000 to 95,000 distinct CDR3 sequences, approximately 74% of them singletons. Starting material for RNA and DNA co-extraction consisted of about 17-32 mg of unsorted bulk tissue. With 5 bases removed from V and 1 base from J, the gap between germline ends came to 11 bases. This CDR3 region has 14 residues. As to this clonotype: The CDR3 does not end in the conserved phenylalanine or tryptophan, so this is likely a read error.

The sequenced material came from liver tumor tissue from sampling region 4. Subset indicated: tumor region T4, right-lateral pole. This clonotype originated in a man aged 40-49 years with primary liver carcinoma and hepatitis B virus infection. The V and J genes are TRBV12-3 or TRBV12-4 and TRBJ1-1, with D possibly matching TRBD1 (5 bases). CDR3 region: CASSPGLSNTEAFI. CDR3 DNA sequence: TGTGCCAGCAGTCCGGGACTTTCGAACACTGAAGCTTTCATT.